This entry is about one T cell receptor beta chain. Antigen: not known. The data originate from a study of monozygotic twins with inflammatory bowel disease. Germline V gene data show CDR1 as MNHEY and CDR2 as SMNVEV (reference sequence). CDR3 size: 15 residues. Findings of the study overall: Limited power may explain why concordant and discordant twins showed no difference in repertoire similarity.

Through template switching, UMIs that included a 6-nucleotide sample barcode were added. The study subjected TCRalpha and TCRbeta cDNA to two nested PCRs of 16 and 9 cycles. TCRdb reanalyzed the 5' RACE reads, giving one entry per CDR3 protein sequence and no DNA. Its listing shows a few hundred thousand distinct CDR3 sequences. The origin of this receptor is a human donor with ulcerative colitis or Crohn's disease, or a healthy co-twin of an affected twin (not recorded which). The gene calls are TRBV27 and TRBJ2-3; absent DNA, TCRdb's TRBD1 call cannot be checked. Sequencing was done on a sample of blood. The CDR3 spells CASSLGGRLADTQYF.